This T cell receptor beta chain was captured in a study of blood T cell repertoires in COVID-19 (dated by TCRdb to 2020 to 2021). Turning to the overall study: Samples covering the acute and convalescent phases of COVID-19 were provided by collaborators in the United States, Italy and Spain. The prospective study material was composed of cDNA or gDNA derived from T cells, B-cell-depleted T cells, or PBMCs. Subjects who had been exposed to COVID-19, were actively infected with it, or had recovered from it provided the deeply sampled blood TCRbeta repertoires that made up the dataset. The repertoires were released in a freely available public database meant as a resource for research on the immune response to SARS-CoV-2. Samples came from the ongoing ImmuneRACE study (first 160 participants) plus 1,254 subjects from 6 global collaborators. A de-identified subject ID, COVID-19 status, age in years and sex were almost always included in the sample metadata. Where HLA class I and class II types were available, the types were taken from metadata supplied by the sample provider, not from assay-based typing.

This clone was detected once. The clone's antigen remains unknown. Nothing much larger sits one base from this clone, and base qualities are not available. Collaborating institutions collected whole blood in K2EDTA tubes following their own protocols. For TCRbeta analysis, collaborator samples were shipped as frozen whole blood, as isolated PBMCs, or as DNA extracted from either sample type. Broader findings and caveats from the paper: How much clinical and demographic metadata was included differed by source and by participant, and the metadata was provided uncurated.

Sequences SGHVS (CDR1) and FQNEAQ (CDR2) are obtained from the germline V gene. Between the V and J ends, shortened by 5 bases and 7 bases respectively, the junction contains 12 bases. From its cysteine to its phenylalanine, the CDR3 spans 13 amino acids. The entry retains the CDR3 DNA only, 39 bases that are in frame from base 1. The immunoSEQ Assay, a bias-controlled multiplex PCR, was used to amplify TCRbeta CDR3 regions from genomic DNA. In the authors' own workflow: Within the assay, amplification of reference gene primers was used to estimate how many nucleated cells each sample contained. To quantify the absolute abundance of each unique TCRbeta CDR3 rearrangement, sequence reads were collapsed and filtered. For each sample, productive Simpson clonality was calculated as the square root of Simpson's diversity index across productive rearrangements. In TCRdb, the immuneACCESS table is reduced to in-frame sequences with V and J assigned. These tables do not hold every clone; where another copy was compared, an unresolved V gene accounts for under half, and the others remain unexplained. Clone size and the V and J calls come from that table; the DNA yielded D and trimming. The sample table records some 400,000 clones; around 87% of these occur just once. Of the sample, 3% falls within the top ten clones.

This TCR was recovered from a human donor in a cohort sampled during active COVID-19. The chain uses TRBV7-8 and TRBJ2-1; 6 matching bases give a weak D call of TRBD2. Sequencing was carried out using peripheral blood. The CDR3 is CASSVGTLNEQFF. The DNA is TGTGCCAGCAGCGTGGGGACTTTAAATGAGCAGTTCTTC.